This is a list of T cell receptor beta chains from one sample in a study of vaccination effects on CD4 cells after COVID-19. These receptors have no known antigen. The protocol was immunoSEQ multiplex PCR, while the TCRdb copy is restricted to in-frame clones and leaves out a portion. The sample yields 72,000 or so clones, just under 75% seen once. Here the sequenced sample was CD4+ T cells from PBMCs cultured without peptide, taken after COVID-19 vaccination. These receptors were taken from a human donor who received a COVID-19 vaccine. Each CDR3 is given with its conserved first and last residue. A D gene is named only where the DNA matches it firmly. Some rows have no size entry. The others give once, few or many, or a class for an expanded clone.

J gene	clone size	D gene	V gene	CDR3 protein	CDR3 DNA
TRBJ2-1	once	NA	TRBV12-3/TRBV12-4	CASREDAYNEQFF	TGTGCCAGCAGGGAAGACGCCTACAATGAGCAGTTCTTC
TRBJ1-2	NA	NA	TRBV6-5	CASSTAGLYGYTF	TGTGCCAGCAGTACGGCGGGGCTCTATGGCTACACCTTC
TRBJ2-1	NA	NA	TRBV6-6	CASSYHRSYNEQFF	TGTGCCAGCAGTTATCATCGAAGTTACAATGAGCAGTTCTTC
TRBJ1-1	NA	NA	TRBV6-5	CASSRGTEAFF	TGTGCCAGCAGCCGCGGCACTGAAGCTTTCTTT
TRBJ2-1	NA	NA	TRBV6-6	CASSYADSAYNEQFF	TGTGCCAGCAGTTACGCGGACAGCGCCTACAATGAGCAGTTCTTC
TRBJ1-1	NA	NA	TRBV6-5	CASSYYLGPPGTEAFF	TGTGCCAGCAGTTACTATTTGGGTCCCCCGGGCACTGAAGCTTTCTTT
TRBJ2-1	NA	NA	TRBV29-1	CSAGDHEQFF	TGCAGTGCCGGGGATCATGAGCAGTTCTTC
TRBJ2-1	NA	TRBD1	TRBV7-8	CASSPPIYRGPGNEQFF	TGTGCCAGCAGCCCCCCCATATACAGGGGGCCGGGCAATGAGCAGTTCTTC
TRBJ2-2	few	TRBD1	TRBV5-1	CASSRDRDTGELFF	TGCGCCAGCAGCCGGGACAGGGACACCGGGGAGCTGTTTTTT
TRBJ1-5	few	NA	TRBV6-2/TRBV6-3	CASSPGFHNQPQHF	TGTGCCAGCAGTCCCGGCTTCCACAATCAGCCCCAGCATTTT
TRBJ2-2	NA	NA	TRBV14	CASSQVGPKGRELFF	TGTGCCAGCAGCCAAGTCGGCCCTAAGGGCCGGGAGCTGTTTTTT
TRBJ1-5	NA	NA	TRBV4-3	CASSHGTLKDYQPQHF	TGCGCCAGCAGCCACGGGACACTGAAGGACTATCAGCCCCAGCATTTT
TRBJ1-2	NA	NA	TRBV7-8	CASSRNRDGYGYTF	TGTGCCAGCAGCAGGAACAGGGATGGCTATGGCTACACCTTC
TRBJ2-5	NA	TRBD2	TRBV5-1	CASSLGTSGGAETQYF	TGCGCCAGCAGCTTGGGCACCAGCGGGGGGGCCGAGACCCAGTACTTC
TRBJ2-3	NA	NA	TRBV5-1	CASSLGGGHFTTDTQYF	TGCGCCAGCAGCTTGGGGGGCGGGCATTTTACTACAGATACGCAGTATTTT
TRBJ1-2	NA	TRBD1	TRBV5-1	CASSRDRPYGYTF	TGCGCCAGCAGTAGGGACAGGCCCTATGGCTACACCTTC
TRBJ2-4	NA	NA	TRBV23-1	CASSQSLTRRQGTHLAKNIQYF	TGCGCCAGCAGCCAATCCCTGACTCGGAGGCAGGGGACCCATTTAGCCAAAAACATTCAGTACTTC
TRBJ2-3	few	NA	TRBV6-1	CASSEFKGLGTQYF	TGTGCCAGCAGTGAATTTAAGGGTTTAGGCACGCAGTATTTT
TRBJ1-5	NA	NA	TRBV6-6	CASSYSSGQPQHF	TGTGCCAGCAGTTACTCGTCTGGGCAGCCCCAGCATTTT
TRBJ2-5	NA	TRBD1	TRBV28	CASTTIQPGQGARDQYF	TGTGCCAGCACCACCATCCAACCGGGACAGGGGGCTCGGGACCAGTACTTC
TRBJ1-2	NA	TRBD1	TRBV6-5	CASRAPGGGYGYTF	TGTGCCAGCAGAGCACCAGGGGGCGGATATGGCTACACCTTC
TRBJ2-1	NA	NA	TRBV28	CASSLAYNEQFF	TGTGCCAGCAGTTTAGCCTACAATGAGCAGTTCTTC
TRBJ1-1	NA	NA	TRBV6-6	CASSYSRGNTEAFF	TGTGCCAGCAGTTACAGCAGGGGGAACACTGAAGCTTTCTTT
TRBJ1-5	NA	NA	TRBV6-6	CASSYWRPRSNQPQHF	TGTGCCAGCAGTTACTGGCGACCGAGGAGCAATCAGCCCCAGCATTTT
TRBJ1-1	NA	NA	TRBV30	CAATRLLNEAFF	TGTGCCGCCACGAGGCTCCTCAATGAAGCTTTCTTT
TRBJ1-2	NA	NA	TRBV6-1	CASSEMEGLGYTF	TGTGCCAGCAGTGAAATGGAGGGTCTTGGCTACACCTTC
TRBJ2-2	NA	NA	TRBV15	CATSRGILGTGELFF	TGTGCCACCAGCAGGGGGATACTGGGGACCGGGGAGCTGTTTTTT
TRBJ1-2	NA	NA	TRBV12-3/TRBV12-4	CASSSVYGYTF	TGTGCCAGCAGTTCCGTATATGGCTACACCTTC